The 13 T cell receptor beta chains below come from one sample, sequenced in a study of cytomegalovirus exposure and HLA in healthy donors. The PCR used 60 Vbeta and 13 Jbeta primers. The protocol was immunoSEQ multiplex PCR, while the TCRdb copy is restricted to in-frame clones and leaves out a portion. The sample lists 110,000 to 150,000 clones; roughly 80% were seen once. The sequenced sample consisted of PBMCs. These receptors were obtained from a woman in her thirties or forties in good health and CMV-seronegative.

V is TRBV9 and J is TRBJ1-2; D gene unclear. Trimming cost V 0 bases and J 4 bases, with 10 bases left between them. Germline values: CDR1 SGDLS, CDR2 YYNGEE. The CDR3 spans 14 residues. Written as DNA, the CDR3 is TGTGCCAGCAGCGTAGAACAGCCGAGCTATGGCTACACCTTC. Residues: CASSVEQPSYGYTF.

J is TRBJ2-7 and V is TRBV2; a weak D match, TRBD1 (6 bases). Trimming shortened V by 6 bases and J by 0 bases, and 15 bases separated the two germline ends. There are 15 residues in the CDR3. Germline V gene sequence: CDR1 SNHLY, CDR2 FYNNEI. In nucleotides, the CDR3 is TGTGCCAGCAGCAAATACCAGGGGTCCTCCTACGAGCAGTACTTC. Translation: CASSKYQGSSYEQYF. Together with reference TRBV2 and TRBJ2-7, the CDR3 gives the full variable domain: EPEVTQTPSHQVTQMGQEVILRCVPISNHLYFYWYRQILGQKVEFLVSFYNNEISEKSEIFDDQFSVERPDGSNFTLKIRSTKLEDSAMYFCASSKYQGSSYEQYFGPGTRLTVT.

V gene TRBV9 combines with J gene TRBJ1-4; TRBD1 might be the D (6 bases). This CDR3 comprises 13 residues. V was pared by 2 bases and J by 7 bases, with 9 bases between. CDR1 SGDLS and CDR2 YYNGEE come from the germline V gene. The CDR3 DNA follows: TGTGCCAGCAGCGTTGCAGGGGCTGAAAAACTGTTTTTT. This codes for CASSVAGAEKLFF.

The J gene is TRBJ2-7, the V gene TRBV30, with D maybe TRBD2 (6 bases). The CDR3 contains 14 residues. Per the germline V gene, CDR1 is GTSNPN and CDR2 is SVGIG (reference sequence). Deletions cut 4 bases from V and 4 bases from J, with 17 bases between. CDR3 nucleotides: TGTGCCTGGACTCTAGCGCCAAGCGCGTACGAGCAGTACTTC. Amino acid sequence: CAWTLAPSAYEQYF.

V usage is TRBV4-1 and J usage is TRBJ1-3, with a weak D call TRBD1 (5 bases). The CDR3 consists of 16 residues. Trimming pared 2 bases from V and 4 bases from J, leaving 15 bases between. The germline V gene encodes CDR1 MGHRA and CDR2 YSYEKL. The CDR3: CASSQPGEGHGNTIYF. The DNA for the CDR3 is TGCGCCAGCAGCCAACCCGGTGAAGGACACGGAAACACCATATATTTT.

The chain employs TRBV7-8 and TRBJ1-2, with 11 bases matching TRBD1. With 2 bases clipped from V and 7 bases from J, the junction kept 9 bases outside the gene matches. Germline loops: CDR1 SGHVS, CDR2 FQNEAQ. The CDR3 is 16 residues long. DNA of the CDR3: TGTGCCAGCAGCTTAAGGACAGGGGGCGCGAGGAGTGGCTACACCTTC. Amino acids: CASSLRTGGARSGYTF.

The chain has TRBV19 and TRBJ1-2; 11 nucleotides match TRBD1. J lost 2 bases, V lost 5 bases, and 4 bases had no gene match. The germline gives CDR1 LNHDA, CDR2 SQIVND (reference sequence). The CDR3 contains 15 residues. CDR3 region: CASSFRDRGNYGYTF. The CDR3 region has the DNA TGTGCCAGTAGTTTCCGGGACAGGGGGAACTATGGCTACACCTTC. The entire variable domain, with the rest obtained from reference TRBV19 and TRBJ1-2, is as follows: DGGITQSPKYLFRKEGQNVTLSCEQNLNHDAMYWYRQDPGQGLRLIYYSQIVNDFQKGDIAEGYSVSREKKESFPLTVTSAQKNPTAFYLCASSFRDRGNYGYTFGSGTRLTVV.

The chain employs TRBV5-1 and TRBJ1-3; D remains unclear. Germline V gene data show CDR1 as SGHRS and CDR2 as YFSETQ. Deletions cut 0 bases from V and 2 bases from J, with 9 bases between. This CDR3 is 15 amino acids long. CDR3 in DNA: TGCGCCAGCAGCTTGGACCCGAGAGCTGGAAACACCATATATTTT. As protein: CASSLDPRAGNTIYF.

The rearrangement uses TRBV7-9 and TRBJ1-1; 7 bases align to TRBD1. The CDR3 sequence is 13 residues long. The germline gives CDR1 SEHNR, CDR2 FQNEAQ (reference sequence). The trim removed 1 base at V and 11 bases at J, leaving 7 bases unmatched. CDR3 loop: CASSLETGSAAFF. The DNA for the CDR3 is TGTGCCAGCAGCTTAGAGACAGGGTCGGCGGCTTTCTTT. Full variable domain (missing parts from reference TRBV7-9 and TRBJ1-1): DTGVSQNPRHKITKRGQNVTFRCDPISEHNRLYWYRQTLGQGPEFLTYFQNEAQLEKSRLLSDRFSAERPKGSFSTLEIQRTEQGDSAMYLCASSLETGSAAFFGQGTRLTVV.

The J gene is TRBJ1-6, the V gene TRBV30; the D is unclear. The ends were cut back, 1 base at V and 5 bases at J, with 9 bases in the middle. Looked up from germline, CDR1 is GTSNPN and CDR2 is SVGIG (reference sequence). The CDR3 consists of 14 residues. CDR3 DNA sequence: TGTGCCTGGAGTGCGGGTCATAATAATTCACCCCTCCACTTT. Its protein is CAWSAGHNNSPLHF.

The chain has TRBV4-1 and TRBJ1-2, with unresolved D. This CDR3 has 19 residues. Germline V CDR1 and CDR2: MGHRA, YSYEKL. V lost 2 bases and J 4 bases, leaving 26 bases between the germline ends. This CDR3 reads CASSQRGSGEGTPSYGYTF. CDR3 DNA sequence: TGCGCCAGCAGCCAAAGAGGGTCCGGGGAAGGAACACCGAGCTATGGCTACACCTTC.

The chain combines TRBV9 with TRBJ1-5; TRBD1 matches 9 bases. Trimming cost V 3 bases and J 3 bases; bases outside gene matches: 7. The CDR3 length is 16 residues. Germline assignment: CDR1 SGDLS and CDR2 YYNGEE. The CDR3 nucleotides are TGTGCCAGCAGCGCTAGGGGACAGGGCTTCAATCAGCCCCAGCATTTT. It yields the protein CASSARGQGFNQPQHF. The full variable domain, completed using reference TRBV9 and TRBJ1-5, is DSGVTQTPKHLITATGQRVTLRCSPRSGDLSVYWYQQSLDQGLQFLIQYYNGEERAKGNILERFSAQQFPDLHSELNLSSLELGDSALYFCASSARGQGFNQPQHFGDGTRLSIL.

The chain links TRBV2 to TRBJ2-7; D is unclear. CDR3 length equals 13 residues. The ends were cut back, 7 bases at V and 5 bases at J, with 15 bases in the middle. Germline CDR1 reads SNHLY; CDR2 reads FYNNEI. The CDR3 sequence is CASKPSLLHEQYF. CDR3 in DNA: TGTGCCAGCAAGCCTTCCTTGTTGCACGAGCAGTACTTC.